The sequence of this TCR beta chain was determined in a study of cytomegalovirus exposure and HLA in healthy donors. Study findings and constraints: The records held CMV serostatus as the only immune exposure information.

Comment on this clone: What it recognizes is unknown.

Samples came from healthy bone marrow donors. The PCR was carried out with 60 Vbeta primers and 13 Jbeta primers. Clones were read by immunoSEQ multiplex PCR, and TCRdb kept only the in-frame ones, dropping some. The table shows 150,000 to 200,000 clones, with more than 65% occurring only once. The germline V gene encodes CDR1 MNHNS and CDR2 SASEGT. Trimming cost V 6 bases and J 7 bases; bases outside gene matches: 15. CDR3 size: 15 residues. This sequence was found in a woman between 25 and 40 years old in good health and CMV-seronegative. The sample comprised PBMCs. The chain couples TRBV6-1 to TRBJ2-7, with 7 bases that match TRBD1. The CDR3 here is CASRERTGTDREQYF. CDR3 coding DNA: TGTGCCAGCAGGGAGCGGACCGGGACAGACCGGGAGCAGTACTTC.